Below, 15 T cell receptor beta chains from the same sample are listed, as sequenced in a study of blood T cells in healthy people across ages. A second PCR, run for about 7 to 11 cycles, used a sample-barcoded 5' primer plus a J-beta primer mix. TCRdb itself ran the 5' RACE reads through MiXCR, one entry per CDR3 protein. The repertoire consists of more than 1,400,000 distinct CDR3 sequences, with 42% occurring once and the leading ten covering around 8%. Sequencing was done on a sample of blood. Source of these receptors: a young woman in good health.

This clonotype was detected a few times. The rearrangement uses TRBV12-3 or TRBV12-4 and TRBJ2-5; D may correspond to TRBD1 or TRBD2 (5 bases each). The CDR3 has 16 amino acids. The germline V and J ends were trimmed by 6 bases and 2 bases, with 19 bases remaining between them. Written as DNA, the CDR3 is TGTGCCAGCAGGCCCACCGGGACCTCCGTACAAGAGACCCAGTACTTC. This gives the protein CASRPTGTSVQETQYF.

V usage is TRBV5-5 and J usage is TRBJ2-1, with 10 bases matching TRBD2. The J call is doubtful: the DNA matches TRBJ2-7 better. This CDR3 is 17 amino acids long. CDR1 SGHKS and CDR2 YYEKEE come from the germline V gene (reference sequence). This chain's CDR3 is CASSSEGLAISYNEQYF. The CDR3 coding sequence is TGTGCCAGCAGCTCCGAGGGACTAGCGATTTCCTACAATGAGCAGTACTTC.

The rearrangement joins TRBV24-1 to TRBJ1-2; D uncertain. Germline lookup yields CDR1 KGHDR and CDR2 SFDVKD. V lost 7 bases and J 3 bases, leaving 8 bases between the germline ends. There are 12 residues in the CDR3. CDR3 amino acids: CATRDGYYGYTF. The DNA of the CDR3 is TGTGCCACCAGGGATGGATACTATGGCTACACCTTC.

In its sample, this clonotype was seen many times. The chain joins TRBV27 to TRBJ2-7; D is uncertain. Germline loops: CDR1 MNHEY, CDR2 SMNVEV (reference sequence). The length of the CDR3 is 11 residues. V dropped 6 bases and J dropped 7 bases, with 10 bases sitting between them. Written as DNA, the CDR3 is TGTGCCAGCAGCTCGTCCGGGGAGCAGTACTTC. It yields the protein CASSSSGEQYF.

The CDR3 DNA is TGTGCCAGCAGCTTATACGGCAGGCTCTTCTACAATGAGCAGTTCTTC. The encoded protein is CASSLYGRLFYNEQFF. The chain combines TRBV5-6 with TRBJ2-1; D not resolved. V lost 2 bases, J lost 3 bases, and 15 bases lay in between. The CDR3 is 16 amino acids. Germline V CDR1 and CDR2: SGHDT, YYEEEE.

This rearrangement joins TRBV7-9 to TRBJ2-2; 8 bases map to TRBD2. The CDR3 runs 15 residues. The V gene end was trimmed by 7 bases and the J gene end by 8 bases; junction bases not matched to a gene: 12. The germline CDR1 and CDR2 sequences are SEHNR and FQNEAQ (reference sequence). CDR3 coding DNA: TGTGCCAGCATCCGGGAGGGCCTTAGAGAAGGGGAGCTGTTTTTT. This translates into CASIREGLREGELFF.

The chain recombines TRBV15 with TRBJ2-3, with 12 positions matching TRBD2. Unmatched junction bases numbered 6, after V lost 0 bases and J lost 5 bases. Germline V gene data show CDR1 as LNHNV and CDR2 as YYDKDF (reference sequence). The CDR3 is 17 amino acids. DNA for the CDR3: TGTGCCACCAGCAGAGATAGTCTAGCGGGAGGGCTAGATACGCAGTATTTT. Residues: CATSRDSLAGGLDTQYF.

This clonotype showed up just a few times. The chain couples TRBV7-2 to TRBJ1-2, with D tentatively TRBD1 (5 bases). The germline V gene has CDR1 SGHTA and CDR2 FQGNSA. The CDR3 covers 15 residues. Trimming left V 2 bases short and J 6 bases short, with 16 bases between. The CDR3 region has the DNA TGTGCCAGCAGCTTAAGTATAACAGCGGGGGATGGCTACACCTTC. Translated, it gives CASSLSITAGDGYTF.

The chain employs TRBV7-3 and TRBJ2-4; TRBD1 agrees at 7 bases. From germline, CDR1 is SGHTA and CDR2 FQGTGA. With V trimmed by 5 bases and J by 10 bases, 8 bases remained unmatched. There are 13 residues in the CDR3. The CDR3: CASSNPGQQIQYF. CDR3 nucleotide sequence: TGTGCCAGCAGCAATCCGGGACAGCAGATTCAGTACTTC.

The chain has TRBV18 and TRBJ1-5; TRBD1 aligns across 8 bases. This CDR3 is built from 16 residues. V lost 0 bases, J lost 5 bases, and 6 bases stayed unmatched. Germline V gene data show CDR1 as KGHSH and CDR2 as LQKENI. CDR3 loop: CASSPPGDRNHQPQHF. CDR3 nucleotides: TGTGCCAGCTCACCACCGGGGGACAGGAACCATCAGCCCCAGCATTTT. Full variable domain (outside the CDR3, taken from reference TRBV18 and TRBJ1-5): NAGVMQNPRHLVRRRGQEARLRCSPMKGHSHVYWYRQLPEEGLKFMVYLQKENIIDESGMPKERFSAEFPKEGPSILRIQQVVRGDSAAYFCASSPPGDRNHQPQHFGDGTRLSIL.

This chain joins TRBV4-2 and TRBJ2-3, with 8 bases fitting TRBD2. Germline CDR1 reads LGHNA; CDR2 reads YNFKEQ. V shed 4 bases and J 2 bases; nucleotides not matched to a gene: 11. The CDR3 is made up of 17 amino acids. The CDR3 DNA follows: TGTGCCAGCAGCCGGGGCGGAAGCGGGGGATACACAGATACGCAGTATTTT. This translates into CASSRGGSGGYTDTQYF.

The rearrangement links TRBV15 to TRBJ2-5, with a tentative D call TRBD2 (5 bases). V lost 6 bases and J 2 bases, leaving 16 bases between the germline ends. Germline V gene lookup returns CDR1 LNHNV and CDR2 YYDKDF (reference sequence). The CDR3 consists of 15 residues. The CDR3 loop is CATRAAGGDQETQYF. DNA for the CDR3: TGTGCCACCAGGGCGGCGGGTGGGGATCAAGAGACCCAGTACTTC.

This chain connects TRBV7-9 to TRBJ2-1, with unresolved D. Trimming removed 5 bases from V and 10 bases from J, with 12 bases in between. CDR3 length: 12 residues. Per germline, CDR1 SEHNR and CDR2 FQNEAQ (reference sequence). The CDR3 loop is CASSQIGAEQFF. The CDR3 DNA follows: TGTGCCAGCAGCCAAATTGGAGCCGAGCAGTTCTTC.

The table lists this clonotype with a few counts. V usage is TRBV6-2 or TRBV6-3 and J usage is TRBJ1-1, with a weak D call TRBD1 (5 bases). Trimming cost V 2 bases and J 8 bases, with 12 bases left between them. CDR1 and CDR2 (germline): MNHEY, SVGEGT. The CDR3 consists of 13 residues. CDR3 in DNA: TGTGCCAGCAGTTACAGAGATGGGGGGGAAGCTTTCTTT. It yields the protein CASSYRDGGEAFF.

J is TRBJ2-7 and V is TRBV5-6; 10 nucleotides line up with TRBD1. This CDR3 contains 15 residues. The junction had 9 bases not matched to a gene; V was cut back by 7 bases and J by 2 bases. The germline gives CDR1 SGHDT, CDR2 YYEEEE. Here the CDR3 reads CASGPDRGGTYEQYF. As DNA, the CDR3 is TGTGCCAGCGGTCCGGACAGGGGGGGGACCTACGAGCAGTACTTC.